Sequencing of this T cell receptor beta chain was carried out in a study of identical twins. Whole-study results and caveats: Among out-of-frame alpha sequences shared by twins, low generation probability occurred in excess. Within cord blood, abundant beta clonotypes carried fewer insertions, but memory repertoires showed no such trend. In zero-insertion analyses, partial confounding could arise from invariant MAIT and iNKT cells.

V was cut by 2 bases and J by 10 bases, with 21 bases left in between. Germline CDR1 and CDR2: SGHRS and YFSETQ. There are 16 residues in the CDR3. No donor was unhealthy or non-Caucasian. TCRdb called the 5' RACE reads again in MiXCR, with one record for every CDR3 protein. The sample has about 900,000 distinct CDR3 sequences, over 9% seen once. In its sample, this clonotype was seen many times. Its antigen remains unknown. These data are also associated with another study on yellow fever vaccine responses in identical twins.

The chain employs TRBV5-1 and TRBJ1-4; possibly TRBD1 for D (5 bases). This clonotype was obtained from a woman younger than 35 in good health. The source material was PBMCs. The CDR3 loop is CASSFKAGTQTRKLFF. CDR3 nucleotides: TGCGCCAGCAGCTTCAAGGCCGGGACTCAAACCCGAAAACTGTTTTTT.